Sequencing of this T cell receptor beta chain was carried out in a study of cytomegalovirus exposure and HLA in healthy donors. Study-level points and caveats: Reportedly, fewer N-insertions than the approximately 700-donor mean appeared in an Asian-associated ancestry cluster in a later analysis. CMV serostatus alone was available as immune exposure information.

As concerns this clone: The antigen remains undetermined.

PCR amplification relied on 60 Vbeta primers (plus 13 Jbeta primers). The authors' processing: The count from a later analysis was tens of millions of unique TCR beta chains, 9.5 million to 13 million of them shared. Profiling relied on immunoSEQ multiplex PCR, and the TCRdb table lists in-frame clones only, not all of them. For V, J and clone size, that table is used; D and trimming come from the DNA. Here the sample spans 160,000 or so clones, around three quarters being singletons. Trimming cost V 0 bases and J 7 bases, with 13 bases left between them. The germline V gene encodes CDR1 SGDLS and CDR2 YYNGEE. This CDR3 comprises 14 residues.

The clonotype was recovered from a man in his forties or fifties in good health and CMV-seronegative. Sample: PBMCs. The rearrangement links TRBV9 to TRBJ1-2; TRBD1 is a possible D gene (5 bases). The CDR3 nucleotides are TGTGCCAGCAGCGTAGAAGTAGGGGTTGGTGGCTACACCTTC. It is translated as CASSVEVGVGGYTF.